This T cell receptor (beta chain) emerged from a study of blood T cell repertoires in COVID-19. Participants reported their clinical history, and cohort assignment relied on those reports. What the recovered Cohort 3 donors had was two negative PCRs, clearance, or symptom resolution. V was cut by 5 bases and J by 12 bases, with 22 bases left in between. This CDR3 has 14 residues. The germline V gene encodes CDR1 MDHEN and CDR2 SYDVKM. Study processing details: By means of reference gene primer amplification, nucleated cell counts were estimated. The table came from immunoSEQ multiplex PCR; TCRdb's copy has only in-frame clones and leaves some out. V and J calls and clone size follow that table, whereas D and trimming were derived from the DNA. This table has 500,000 or so clones, roughly 87% appearing once.

The chain has TRBV28 and TRBJ1-2, with D tentatively TRBD1 (5 bases). Material: PBMCs or T cells enriched from blood (not recorded which). The clonotype comes from a woman between 18 and 29 years old who had recovered from COVID-19. The CDR3 protein is CASSPSQQDSDHTF. The CDR3 DNA is TGTGCCAGCAGTCCAAGTCAACAGGATTCGGATCACACCTTC.